A selection of T cell receptor beta chains follows, all from one sample in a study of cytomegalovirus exposure and HLA in healthy donors. The assay was immunoSEQ multiplex PCR, and TCRdb's table has in-frame clones only and misses some. This table holds about 150,000 clones, around 80% found once. The specimen sequenced was PBMCs. The source is a woman aged 45-65 years in good health and CMV-seropositive. Both conserved end residues are part of each CDR3. A D gene is named only where the DNA matches it firmly. A row's size may be missing; if present it is once, few, many or a size class.

V,D,J,size,DNA,CDR3
TRBV19,NA,TRBJ2-3,NA,TGTGCCAGTAGGCGGGACGCCGGAGATACGCAGTATTTT,CASRRDAGDTQYF
TRBV4-3,TRBD2,TRBJ2-7,NA,TGCGCCAGCAGCCGAGCGGGGGGCACGAGCTCCTACGAGCAGTACTTC,CASSRAGGTSSYEQYF
TRBV6-5,NA,TRBJ1-5,NA,TGTGCCAGCAGTTACGGAGATCAGCCCCAGCATTTT,CASSYGDQPQHF
TRBV4-3,NA,TRBJ1-4,few,TGCGCCAGCAGCCAAGAACCCGGAGCAACTAATGAAAAACTGTTTTTT,CASSQEPGATNEKLFF
TRBV21-1,NA,TRBJ1-2,NA,TGTGCCAGCAGCCCCCGAGGGGACAGTAGATATGGCTACACCTTC,CASSPRGDSRYGYTF
TRBV28,NA,TRBJ2-1,NA,TGTGCCAGCAGGGGGGTGGGCGGGACTGAGCAGTTCTTC,CASRGVGGTEQFF
TRBV15,NA,TRBJ1-1,NA,TGTGCCACCAGCAGCGTGGAAAGCGGTGCTTTCTTT,CATSSVESGAFF
TRBV12-5,NA,TRBJ1-2,NA,TGTGCTAGTGGTTCTCTTAACCCTAGAGGCTACACCTTC,CASGSLNPRGYTF
TRBV10-3,NA,TRBJ1-1,NA,TGTGCCATCAGTGAGTCCCCAGGGCCCACTGAAGCTTTCTTT,CAISESPGPTEAFF
TRBV7-3,TRBD2,TRBJ2-1,NA,TGTGCCAGCAGCTTTGGTAGCGGGAGCATTAATGAGCAGTTCTTC,CASSFGSGSINEQFF
TRBV28,NA,TRBJ2-7,NA,TGTGCCAGCAAACTAAGTGGGGACAACTACGAGCAGTACTTC,CASKLSGDNYEQYF
TRBV27,NA,TRBJ2-5,NA,TGTGCCAGCAGTTTAACAGGGATCCAAGAGACCCAGTACTTC,CASSLTGIQETQYF
TRBV5-1,TRBD2,TRBJ2-3,NA,TGCGCCAGCAGCTTGGCCGGGACTAGCGGGAGTTCAGATACGCAGTATTTT,CASSLAGTSGSSDTQYF
TRBV19,TRBD1,TRBJ1-5,NA,TGTGCCAGTAGTACCGGGACAGCCTTCATGAATCAGCCCCAGCATTTT,CASSTGTAFMNQPQHF
TRBV5-4,TRBD1,TRBJ1-1,NA,TGTGCCAGCAGCGCCGGACAGGGGGCTTTCGACACTGAAGCTTTCTTT,CASSAGQGAFDTEAFF
TRBV7-7,TRBD2,TRBJ2-2,NA,TGTGCTAGCAGCTTAGTAGGTCTAGCGGGCGGCGGGGAGCTGTTTTTT,CASSLVGLAGGGELFF
TRBV7-2,NA,TRBJ2-1,NA,TGTGCCAGCAGCCCTAAACCCGGACACCTGAGAAATGAGCAGTTCTTC,CASSPKPGHLRNEQFF
TRBV2,TRBD2,TRBJ2-1,NA,TGTGCCAGCAGTGATAGCGGGGGCCTGGCTGAGCAGTTCTTC,CASSDSGGLAEQFF
TRBV10-3,TRBD1,TRBJ1-1,NA,TGTGCCATCAGTACTGGACAGGGTGGGATAACTGAAGCTTTCTTT,CAISTGQGGITEAFF
TRBV27,NA,TRBJ1-2,few,TGTGCCAGCAGTTTCTACCCGTTTAGAGATGGCTACACCTTC,CASSFYPFRDGYTF
TRBV5-4,TRBD2,TRBJ2-1,NA,TGTGCCAGCAGCCCACCACCCGGGACTAGCGGGAGTAGAACCAATGAGCAGTTCTTC,CASSPPPGTSGSRTNEQFF
TRBV29-1,NA,TRBJ1-1,NA,TGCAGCGCGGGACTACTTGAAGCTTTCTTT,CSAGLLEAFF
TRBV30,TRBD1,TRBJ1-4,NA,TGTGCTTGGGGACAGGATACCGAAAAACTGTTTTTT,CAWGQDTEKLFF
TRBV6-1,TRBD1,TRBJ2-4,NA,TGTGCCAGCAGTGAAGCCAGGACAGGGAAGGCCAAAAACAGTCAGTACTTC,CASSEARTGKAKNSQYF
TRBV28,TRBD1,TRBJ1-5,NA,TGTGCCAGCAGAAGGACAGGGGGCGAGAATCAGCCCCAGCATTTT,CASRRTGGENQPQHF
TRBV6-1,NA,TRBJ2-1,NA,TGTGCCAGCAGTGTGGTCAGGGGCTCCTACAATGAGCAGTTCTTC,CASSVVRGSYNEQFF
TRBV2,TRBD2,TRBJ2-1,NA,TGTGCCAGCCTTCAGACTAGCGGGCGGGCTGAGCAGTTCTTC,CASLQTSGRAEQFF
TRBV19,TRBD2,TRBJ2-5,NA,TGTGCCAGTAGTATTGGGGGAGCGGGAGGTGTGGAGACCCAGTACTTC,CASSIGGAGGVETQYF
TRBV15,NA,TRBJ2-3,NA,TGTGCCACCAGCAGAGAAATTACAGGTTCTGGCACAGATACGCAGTATTTT,CATSREITGSGTDTQYF
TRBV19,TRBD1,TRBJ1-3,once,TGTGCCAGTAGTGTACAGGGGACTGGAAACACCATATATTTT,CASSVQGTGNTIYF
TRBV7-6,TRBD2,TRBJ2-2,NA,TGTGCCAGCAGCTTAGGGGGACTAGCCATCGGGGACACCGGGGAGCTGTTTTTT,CASSLGGLAIGDTGELFF
TRBV18,TRBD1,TRBJ1-5,NA,TGTGCCAGCTCGCAGGGACAGGGGGCTGGCCAGCCCCAGCATTTT,CASSQGQGAGQPQHF
TRBV30,TRBD1,TRBJ1-2,NA,TGTGCCTGCTCTGGAACCCCCACCGGGACAGCGGATGGCTACACCTTC,CACSGTPTGTADGYTF
TRBV10-2,NA,TRBJ2-3,NA,TGCGCCAGCAGTGTGAACAGGGAAGCCGCAGATACGCAGTATTTT,CASSVNREAADTQYF
TRBV5-5,NA,TRBJ1-1,NA,TGTGCCAGCAGCCTGAATCGAGGGAGGAACACTGAAGCTTTCTTT,CASSLNRGRNTEAFF
TRBV5-6,NA,TRBJ1-3,NA,TGTGCCAGCAGCTTGGGACAGCCCTATAGCCCTGGAAACACCATATATTTT,CASSLGQPYSPGNTIYF
TRBV27,NA,TRBJ1-6,few,TGTGCCAGCAGTTTGGAGGGGCCGAATAATTCACCCCTCCACTTT,CASSLEGPNNSPLHF
TRBV4-2,NA,TRBJ1-5,NA,TGTGCCAGCAGCCAAGACCCCGGGAATACCAATCAGCCCCAGCATTTT,CASSQDPGNTNQPQHF
TRBV30,NA,TRBJ1-1,NA,TGTGCCCGGTCCAGGGCAAACACTGAAGCTTTCTTT,CARSRANTEAFF
TRBV7-9,NA,TRBJ1-1,NA,TGTGCCAGCAGCCATGGGGGGGACTGGGCTTTCTTT,CASSHGGDWAFF
TRBV7-2,NA,TRBJ1-4,NA,TGTGCCAGCAGCCAAACGTCCGCCAGGGGTATTGAAAAACTGTTTTTT,CASSQTSARGIEKLFF
TRBV15,TRBD1,TRBJ2-5,few,TGTGCCTCTCAGGGACAGTACCAAGAGACCCAGTACTTC,CASQGQYQETQYF
TRBV2,NA,TRBJ2-7,NA,TGTGCCAGCAGTTCCAACCGACAGAACGAGCAGTACTTC,CASSSNRQNEQYF
TRBV2,TRBD2,TRBJ2-1,NA,TGTGCCAGCAGTCCTTTTGCGGGAGCCTACAATGAGCAGTTCTTC,CASSPFAGAYNEQFF
TRBV6-5,TRBD1,TRBJ2-7,NA,TGTGCCAGCAGTGGCTGGGACAGGGTCTACGAGCAGTACTTC,CASSGWDRVYEQYF
TRBV19,TRBD2,TRBJ2-3,once,TGTGCCAGTACCCGACTAGCGGGGGGTAACACAGATACGCAGTATTTT,CASTRLAGGNTDTQYF
TRBV7-2,TRBD1,TRBJ1-2,NA,TGTGCCAGCAGCTTAGAGGGGACAGTCCTCCGCTTC,CASSLEGTVLRF
TRBV6-5,NA,TRBJ2-2,NA,TGTGCCAGCAGTCCCCGAGGGGGGGGGACCGGGGAGCTGTTTTTT,CASSPRGGGTGELFF
TRBV5-4,TRBD1,TRBJ2-5,NA,TGTGCCAGCAGCCCCGACAGGGGAAGTGAGACCCAGTACTTC,CASSPDRGSETQYF
TRBV5-6,TRBD1,TRBJ2-1,NA,TGTGCCAGCAGCTTGGGGACAGGGGGAACCTACAATGAGCAGTTCTTC,CASSLGTGGTYNEQFF
TRBV4-1,TRBD2,TRBJ2-2,NA,TGCGCCAGCAGCCTCCTAGCGGGGTCCGGGGAGCTGTTTTTT,CASSLLAGSGELFF
TRBV6-1,TRBD1,TRBJ2-7,NA,TGTGCCAGCAGATCCGGGACAGTCTCCTACGAGCAGTACTTC,CASRSGTVSYEQYF
TRBV19,NA,TRBJ1-5,NA,TGTGCCAGTAGTATAGTTTCCGATCCGACCCGGGGTCAGCCCCAGCATTTT,CASSIVSDPTRGQPQHF
TRBV7-9,NA,TRBJ2-3,NA,TGTGCCAGCTTCGCGGGGACCCAGAGCACAGATACGCAGTATTTT,CASFAGTQSTDTQYF
TRBV27,NA,TRBJ1-1,once,TGTGCCAGCAGTTTGGGAGGCAGGACTCGTCCTATGAACACTGAAGCTTTCTTT,CASSLGGRTRPMNTEAFF
TRBV7-9,NA,TRBJ1-4,NA,TGTGCCAGCAGCCCGACACTCTCGGGGACAACTAATGAAAAACTGTTTTTT,CASSPTLSGTTNEKLFF